Listed below are T cell receptor beta chains from one sample, sequenced in a study of blood T cell repertoires in COVID-19. The repertoire was sequenced with immunoSEQ multiplex PCR; TCRdb's copy has only in-frame clones and lacks some. The sample yields 150,000 to 200,000 clones, around four fifths seen once. The sample taken for sequencing was peripheral blood. Receptor source: a woman of 80 years or more with acute or convalescent COVID-19. Each CDR3 is given with its conserved first and last residue. The D gene is left open where the match is weak. Expanded clones get a size class; other rows say once, few or many, or leave the size out.

size	D	V	J	CDR3	DNA
NA	TRBD1	TRBV28	TRBJ1-4	CASSINRGLKEKLFF	TGTGCCAGCAGTATAAACAGGGGGCTAAAAGAAAAACTGTTTTTT
many	TRBD2	TRBV5-6	TRBJ2-1	CASSPTSGRYNEQFF	TGTGCCAGCAGCCCGACTAGCGGGCGGTACAATGAGCAGTTCTTC
NA	TRBD1	TRBV7-2	TRBJ1-1	CASSSGTVNTEAFF	TGTGCCAGCAGCTCAGGGACAGTGAACACTGAAGCTTTCTTT
NA	NA	TRBV28	TRBJ2-7	CASSLTANYEQYF	TGTGCCAGCAGTCTGACAGCGAACTACGAGCAGTACTTC
NA	NA	TRBV5-6	TRBJ2-4	CASSLVTSKNIQYF	TGTGCCAGCAGCTTGGTAACCAGCAAAAACATTCAGTACTTC
NA	TRBD1	TRBV2	TRBJ2-5	CASGGQGYGTQYF	TGTGCCAGCGGGGGACAGGGGTACGGGACCCAGTACTTC
NA	NA	TRBV12-3/TRBV12-4	TRBJ2-3	CASSPIPDTQYF	TGTGCCAGCAGCCCCATTCCAGATACGCAGTATTTT
NA	NA	TRBV5-1	TRBJ1-6	CASSLEGAYNSPLHF	TGCGCCAGCAGCTTGGAGGGGGCCTATAATTCACCCCTCCACTTT
few	TRBD2	TRBV6-2/TRBV6-3	TRBJ2-3	CASSWTSGRAVTDTQYF	TGTGCCAGCAGTTGGACTAGCGGGAGAGCTGTCACAGATACGCAGTATTTT
NA	TRBD2	TRBV3-1/TRBV3-2	TRBJ2-5	CASSQYSGSGETQYF	TGTGCCAGCAGCCAGTATAGCGGGAGTGGGGAGACCCAGTACTTC
NA	TRBD2	TRBV7-2	TRBJ2-3	CASSRRLAGHTDTQYF	TGTGCCAGCAGCCGGAGACTAGCGGGGCACACAGATACGCAGTATTTT
NA	NA	TRBV15	TRBJ1-2	CATSGGAFNYGYTF	TGTGCCACCAGCGGGGGGGCCTTTAACTATGGCTACACCTTC
NA	TRBD2	TRBV29-1	TRBJ2-7	CSVGGGTWEQYF	TGCAGCGTTGGGGGGGGAACGTGGGAGCAGTACTTC
NA	TRBD1	TRBV28	TRBJ2-6	CASSLFWAQGAGANVLTF	TGTGCCAGCAGTTTATTTTGGGCCCAGGGGGCTGGGGCCAACGTCCTGACTTTC
NA	NA	TRBV6-5	TRBJ1-6	CASSLGEGSPLHF	TGTGCCAGCAGTCTAGGGGAGGGTTCACCCCTCCACTTT
NA	NA	TRBV29-1	TRBJ2-6	CSVEGGKGNLGANVLTF	TGCAGCGTTGAAGGTGGAAAGGGGAATCTTGGGGCCAACGTCCTGACTTTC
NA	NA	TRBV2	TRBJ1-2	CASSELVWGGTLNYGYTF	TGTGCCAGCAGTGAACTCGTGTGGGGAGGGACACTCAACTATGGCTACACCTTC
few	TRBD2	TRBV11-3	TRBJ2-3	CASSSGLAGFTDTQYF	TGTGCCAGCAGCTCCGGACTAGCGGGATTTACAGATACGCAGTATTTT
NA	NA	TRBV6-1	TRBJ1-6	CASSEAWQGMDSPLHF	TGTGCCAGCAGTGAAGCTTGGCAGGGAATGGATTCACCCCTCCACTTT
NA	NA	TRBV5-1	TRBJ2-7	CASSRDTSSYEQYF	TGCGCCAGCAGTAGGGACACAAGCTCCTACGAGCAGTACTTC
NA	NA	TRBV6-5	TRBJ1-4	CASSRNRGEKLFF	TGTGCCAGCAGCCGCAACCGAGGTGAAAAACTGTTTTTT
once	TRBD1	TRBV15	TRBJ2-7	CATSRSRTGLREQYF	TGTGCCACCAGCAGATCGAGGACAGGGTTGAGGGAGCAGTACTTC
NA	TRBD2	TRBV5-1	TRBJ2-5	CASSPGLAGGETQYF	TGCGCCAGCAGCCCGGGACTAGCGGGGGGGGAGACCCAGTACTTC
once	TRBD2	TRBV30	TRBJ2-2	CAWSYLAENTGELFF	TGTGCCTGGAGTTATCTAGCGGAGAACACCGGGGAGCTGTTTTTT
NA	NA	TRBV7-2	TRBJ1-5	CASSLMASGNQPQHF	TGTGCCAGCAGCTTAATGGCCAGCGGCAATCAGCCCCAGCATTTT
NA	TRBD1	TRBV24-1	TRBJ2-5	CATSDSGTAQETQYF	TGTGCCACCAGTGATTCCGGGACAGCGCAAGAGACCCAGTACTTC
NA	NA	TRBV19	TRBJ1-6	CASSPQGLASPLHF	TGTGCCAGTAGTCCCCAGGGTCTTGCTTCACCCCTCCACTTT
NA	NA	TRBV27	TRBJ2-7	CASSPLTSSYEQYF	TGTGCCAGCAGTCCTCTAACGAGCTCCTACGAGCAGTACTTC
NA	NA	TRBV6-2/TRBV6-3	TRBJ1-5	CASSPRGAGSNQPQHF	TGTGCCAGCAGCCCACGGGGGGCCGGAAGCAATCAGCCCCAGCATTTT
NA	NA	TRBV12-3/TRBV12-4	TRBJ1-2	CASSLGRYYGYTF	TGTGCCAGCAGTTTAGGCAGGTACTATGGCTACACCTTC
NA	NA	TRBV12-3/TRBV12-4	TRBJ1-5	CASTTGVGPQHF	TGTGCCAGCACCACGGGGGTCGGGCCCCAGCATTTT
NA	TRBD1	TRBV11-2	TRBJ1-1	CASSSGQHGNTEAFF	TGTGCCAGCAGCTCGGGACAGCACGGGAACACTGAAGCTTTCTTT
NA	NA	TRBV11-2	TRBJ1-5	CASSRDSNQPQHF	TGTGCCAGCAGCCGGGATAGCAATCAGCCCCAGCATTTT
NA	NA	TRBV24-1	TRBJ2-3	CATSDQGGARTDTQYF	TGTGCCACCAGTGATCAAGGGGGTGCGCGCACAGATACGCAGTATTTT
NA	NA	TRBV5-1	TRBJ1-3	CASSTGTDGNTIYF	TGCGCCAGCAGCACAGGGACCGACGGAAACACCATATATTTT
NA	TRBD2	TRBV4-1	TRBJ2-7	CASSQMRLAGGEQYF	TGCGCCAGCAGCCAAATGAGGCTAGCGGGGGGCGAGCAGTACTTC
NA	TRBD1	TRBV6-5	TRBJ2-2	CASSYPTGGGGELFF	TGTGCCAGCAGTTACCCTACAGGGGGCGGTGGGGAGCTGTTTTTT
NA	TRBD1	TRBV19	TRBJ2-5	CATEAGTGVRYF	TGTGCCACCGAAGCCGGGACAGGGGTCCGATACTTC
NA	NA	TRBV28	TRBJ2-1	CASSPDSTPEQFF	TGTGCCAGCAGCCCCGACAGCACACCGGAGCAGTTCTTC
NA	TRBD1	TRBV5-1	TRBJ1-6	CASSLEDRGLFSSPLHF	TGCGCCAGCAGCTTGGAGGACAGGGGGCTTTTTAGCTCACCCCTCCACTTT